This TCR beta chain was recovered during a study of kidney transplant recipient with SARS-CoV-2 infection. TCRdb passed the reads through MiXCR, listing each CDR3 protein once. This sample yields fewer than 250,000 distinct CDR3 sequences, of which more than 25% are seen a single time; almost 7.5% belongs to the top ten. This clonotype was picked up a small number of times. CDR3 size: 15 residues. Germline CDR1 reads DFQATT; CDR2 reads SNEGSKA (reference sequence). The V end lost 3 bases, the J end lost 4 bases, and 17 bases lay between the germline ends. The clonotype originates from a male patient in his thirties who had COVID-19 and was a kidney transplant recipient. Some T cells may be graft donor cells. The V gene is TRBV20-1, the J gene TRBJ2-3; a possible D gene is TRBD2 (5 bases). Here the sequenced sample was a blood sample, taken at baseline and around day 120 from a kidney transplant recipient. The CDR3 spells CSARLTGIGADTQYF. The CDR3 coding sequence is TGCAGTGCTAGGTTAACCGGGATTGGAGCAGATACGCAGTATTTT.